This T cell receptor beta chain is from a study of identical twins. A single record per CDR3 protein comes from TCRdb applying MiXCR to the 5' RACE reads. Of approximately 220,000 distinct CDR3 sequences in the sample, 7% to 8.5% were seen once. The CDR3 is 16 amino acids. Germline CDR1 is MNHEY and CDR2 is SVGEGT. The junction had 8 bases not matched to a gene; V was cut back by 6 bases and J by 3 bases. These data also featured in a second study, about yellow fever vaccine responses in identical twins.

The chain links TRBV6-2 or TRBV6-3 to TRBJ2-4; 10 positions agree with TRBD2. Sequenced sample: CD8+ T cells sorted from blood. The sequence derives from a woman aged 18-35 years in good health. The CDR3 region is CASSHGLADYKNIQYF. The CDR3 DNA follows: TGTGCCAGCAGCCACGGACTAGCGGATTACAAAAACATTCAGTACTTC.